A single T cell receptor (beta chain) is shown here with its context. CDR1 and CDR2 (germline): PRHDT, FYEKMQ (reference sequence). Trimming took off 3 bases at V and 0 bases at J, with 17 bases between the two ends. CDR3 length equals 17 residues. The record originates from a study of blood T cell repertoires in COVID-19. Methods used by the authors: Estimation of nucleated cell counts relied on the amplification of reference gene primers. Libraries were prepared by immunoSEQ multiplex PCR; TCRdb keeps only in-frame clonotypes and omits some of them. The V and J calls and clone size come from that table; D and trimming were worked out from the DNA. The table includes about 200,000 clones, roughly 90% detected once.

The sequence derives from a man aged 50-59 years with COVID-19, enrolled during active disease. Sample: peripheral blood. V gene TRBV13 combines with J gene TRBJ1-1; the D is unclear. The CDR3 nucleotides are TGTGCCAGCAGCTTCCCCTCAGCCAGGCTCTTGAACACTGAAGCTTTCTTT. Protein product: CASSFPSARLLNTEAFF.